Presented here are 19 T cell receptor beta chains from one specimen sequenced in a study of blood T cell repertoires in COVID-19 (TCRdb year 2020). The library was made by the immunoSEQ multiplex PCR assay. Entries here come from immuneACCESS through TCRdb and include only in-frame sequences with V and J called. Some clones fail to appear in such tables; in the studies checked, an unresolved V gene covers under half of the shortfall, and the cause of the remainder is unknown. The sample table contains 150,000 to 190,000 clones; only one count was recorded for 75% to 90% of them. The ten largest clonotypes hold roughly 15% of the sample. Sequencing was done on a sample of peripheral blood. The source of these receptors is a woman between 40 and 55 years old with acute or convalescent COVID-19.

CDR3 bases: TGTGCCAGCAGCGCAGATAGCCGGGGACTAGCGGGAGATACGCAGTATTTT. It is translated as CASSADSRGLAGDTQYF. V is TRBV9 and J is TRBJ2-3, with 12 bases lining up with TRBD2. The trim removed 3 bases at V and 5 bases at J, leaving 10 bases unmatched. The germline V gene has CDR1 SGDLS and CDR2 YYNGEE. The CDR3 runs to 17 residues.

J is TRBJ2-7 and V is TRBV11-3, with 7 positions matching TRBD1. Trimming took 6 bases from V and 3 from J; bases not matched to a gene: 8. The CDR3 extends over 14 amino acids. In germline, CDR1 is SGHNT, CDR2 YENEEA. CDR3 sequence reads: CASRLTDRVYEQYF. For the CDR3, the DNA is TGTGCCAGCAGGCTTACCGACAGGGTCTACGAGCAGTACTTC.

This clone has more than one count but fewer than ten. The CDR3 region is CASSPDRAPYEQYF. The DNA for the CDR3 is TGTGCCAGCAGCCCGGACAGGGCACCCTACGAGCAGTACTTC. The chain has TRBV9 and TRBJ2-7; 8 bases are a match to TRBD1. This CDR3 is built from 14 residues. The ends lost 4 bases at V and 2 bases at J; junction bases unmatched: 5. Germline CDR1 and CDR2: SGDLS and YYNGEE.

The rearrangement joins TRBV6-5 to TRBJ2-3; the D gene is possibly TRBD2 (6 bases). Looked up from germline, CDR1 is MNHEY and CDR2 is SVGAGI. This CDR3 comprises 13 residues. V lost 8 bases and J 5 bases, leaving 14 bases between the germline ends. CDR3 protein: CASRRGLVDTQYF. The DNA for the CDR3 is TGTGCCAGCCGACGGGGGTTGGTAGATACGCAGTATTTT.

The chain employs TRBV7-9 and TRBJ1-4; 9 bases fit TRBD1. Germline CDR1 reads SEHNR; CDR2 reads FQNEAQ (reference sequence). CDR3 length: 15 amino acids. The J segment lost 7 bases and the V segment lost 1 base, leaving 4 bases of the junction unmatched. This CDR3 reads CASSLGDRDSEKLFF. CDR3 in DNA: TGTGCCAGCAGCTTAGGGGACAGGGATTCTGAAAAACTGTTTTTT. Using reference TRBV7-9 and TRBJ1-4 for the parts outside the CDR3, the full variable domain is DTGVSQNPRHKITKRGQNVTFRCDPISEHNRLYWYRQTLGQGPEFLTYFQNEAQLEKSRLLSDRFSAERPKGSFSTLEIQRTEQGDSAMYLCASSLGDRDSEKLFFGSGTQLSVL.

This clone was seen just once. This chain joins TRBV6-4 and TRBJ2-1, with a weak D call TRBD2 (6 bases). The germline V gene has CDR1 MRHNA and CDR2 SNTAGT. Trimming shortened V by 2 bases and J by 6 bases, and 17 bases separated the two germline ends. The CDR3 has 16 amino acids. CDR3 region: CASSDGSSGASNEQFF. The CDR3 DNA follows: TGTGCCAGCAGTGACGGTAGTAGCGGAGCCAGCAATGAGCAGTTCTTC.

This clone occurred a few times. V usage is TRBV18 and J usage is TRBJ1-1, with D uncertain. Germline V gene lookup returns CDR1 KGHSH and CDR2 LQKENI. The CDR3 totals 12 residues. The V and J ends lost 2 bases and 4 bases respectively, with 5 bases between them. The CDR3 protein is CASSPGPTEAFF. CDR3 coding DNA: TGTGCCAGCTCACCAGGGCCCACTGAAGCTTTCTTT.

CDR3 sequence (DNA): TGTGCCAGCAGCTTAGGAAGCCAAATGAACACTGAAGCTTTCTTT. This encodes CASSLGSQMNTEAFF. The genes are TRBV7-2 and TRBJ1-1; D gene uncertain. Germline CDR1 and CDR2: SGHTA and FQGNSA. The CDR3 totals 15 residues. The V end was cut by 1 base, the J end by 0 bases, with 9 bases between.

This clone was found a few times. The genes are TRBV7-3 and TRBJ1-1, with D possibly being TRBD1 (6 bases). In germline, CDR1 is SGHTA, CDR2 FQGTGA. The CDR3 is 13 amino acids. Trimming left V 4 bases short and J 3 bases short, with 9 bases between. The chain's CDR3 is CASSSQGDTEAFF. The CDR3, as DNA: TGTGCCAGCAGCTCACAGGGCGACACTGAAGCTTTCTTT.

CDR3 region: CASSHAAGGGTLYEQYF. As DNA, the CDR3 is TGTGCCAGCAGCCATGCCGCGGGAGGCGGGACGTTGTACGAGCAGTACTTC. The V call is TRBV3-1 (or the pseudogene TRBV3-2), the J call TRBJ2-7; 8 bases are a match to TRBD2. There are 17 residues in the CDR3. V was clipped by 3 bases and J by 4 bases; unmatched bases: 14. The germline V gene has CDR1 LGHDT and CDR2 YNNKEL (reference sequence).

The chain uses TRBV7-6 and TRBJ2-7, with D possibly TRBD2 on 5 matching bases. The V gene's germline CDR1 is SGHVS and CDR2 FNYEAQ. This CDR3 has 13 residues. Trimming took 2 bases from V and 2 from J, leaving 7 bases between them. The CDR3 is CASSLTGAYEQYF. The CDR3 region has the DNA TGTGCCAGCAGCTTAACCGGGGCCTACGAGCAGTACTTC.

V is TRBV9 and J is TRBJ2-5; D is possibly TRBD1 (6 bases). Germline V gives CDR1 SGDLS, CDR2 YYNGEE. The CDR3 is 15 residues long. V lost 7 bases to trimming and J lost 1 base, with 17 bases between them. The CDR3 spells CASGTFGGSQETQYF. CDR3 nucleotide sequence: TGTGCCAGCGGAACCTTTGGGGGCAGCCAAGAGACCCAGTACTTC.

This rearrangement joins TRBV11-3 to TRBJ2-1; 9 bases match TRBD1. The CDR3 has 17 residues. Looked up from germline, CDR1 is SGHNT and CDR2 is YENEEA. After removal of 1 base from V and 5 bases from J, the junction contained 9 bases not matched to a gene. The CDR3 here is CASSLGLRDREDNEQFF. The CDR3 nucleotides are TGTGCCAGCAGCTTAGGGCTCCGGGACAGGGAGGACAATGAGCAGTTCTTC.

CDR3 amino acids: CASSRGQLNTIYF. DNA of the CDR3: TGTGCCAGCAGCCGGGGACAGTTAAACACCATATATTTT. The chain recombines TRBV7-2 with TRBJ1-3; 7 nucleotides agree with TRBD1. The V gene end was trimmed by 5 bases and the J gene end by 6 bases; junction bases not matched to a gene: 4. Per germline, CDR1 SGHTA and CDR2 FQGNSA. This CDR3 contains 13 residues.

The V gene is TRBV3-1 (or the pseudogene TRBV3-2), the J gene TRBJ2-3; D gene ambiguous. The CDR3 totals 15 residues. The germline V and J ends were trimmed by 0 bases and 0 bases, with 7 bases remaining between them. The V gene's germline CDR1 is LGHDT and CDR2 YNNKEL (reference sequence). This chain's CDR3 is CASSQEMRSTDTQYF. The CDR3 DNA is TGTGCCAGCAGCCAAGAAATGAGAAGCACAGATACGCAGTATTTT.

The chain combines TRBV10-3 with TRBJ2-1; TRBD2 matches at 11 bases. V dropped 7 bases and J dropped 9; count of bases not matched to a gene: 8. Germline lookup yields CDR1 ENHRY and CDR2 SYGVKD. This CDR3 spans 14 amino acids. Here the CDR3 DNA reads TGTGCCATCAACGAACTAGCGGGAGACACTGAGCAGTTCTTC. Its protein is CAINELAGDTEQFF.

This chain connects TRBV27 to TRBJ2-7; the D gene is possibly TRBD1 (6 bases). The CDR3 has 13 residues. Germline CDR1 MNHEY, CDR2 SMNVEV (reference sequence). V lost 7 bases and J lost 2, with 12 bases in between. The CDR3 loop is CASTNPGAYEQYF. The CDR3 DNA reads TGTGCCAGCACCAACCCAGGGGCCTACGAGCAGTACTTC.

The chain couples TRBV2 to TRBJ2-1, with D perhaps TRBD1 (5 bases). V was pared by 3 bases and J by 8 bases, with 20 bases between. Germline values: CDR1 SNHLY, CDR2 FYNNEI. The length of the CDR3 is 16 residues. CDR3 bases: TGTGCCAGCAGTGACCAGGGCACCCTCACCATGGATGAGCAGTTCTTC. Translating it yields CASSDQGTLTMDEQFF.

The J gene is TRBJ2-1, the V gene TRBV6-5; 10 bases are shared with TRBD2. The germline V gene encodes CDR1 MNHEY and CDR2 SVGAGI. V lost 5 bases and J lost 8; bases outside the gene matches: 6. The CDR3 runs 14 residues. CDR3 loop: CASSILAGVDEQFF. The DNA for the CDR3 is TGTGCCAGCAGTATTCTAGCGGGGGTAGATGAGCAGTTCTTC.